The 7 T cell receptor beta chains reported below all come from one sample, sequenced in a study of blood T cell repertoires in COVID-19. Measured with immunoSEQ multiplex PCR; TCRdb has only the in-frame clones, and not every one. The top ten hold around 1.7% of the sample, which has about 210,000 clones, about 90% seen once. The sample was peripheral blood. These receptor sequences come from a man in his late teens or twenties with active or convalescent COVID-19.

The gene calls are TRBV11-2 and TRBJ2-3; 9 bases are a match to TRBD2. The germline CDR1 and CDR2 sequences are SGHAT and FQNNGV. The CDR3 consists of 15 residues. The junction had 10 bases not matched to a gene; V was cut back by 6 bases and J by 6 bases. CDR3 loop: CASSHVAGDSDTQYF. CDR3 DNA: TGTGCCAGCAGTCATGTAGCGGGAGATAGTGATACGCAGTATTTT. Using reference TRBV11-2 and TRBJ2-3 for the parts outside the CDR3, the full variable domain is EAGVAQSPRYKIIEKRQSVAFWCNPISGHATLYWYQQILGQGPKLLIQFQNNGVVDDSQLPKDRFSAERLKGVDSTLKIQPAKLEDSAVYLCASSHVAGDSDTQYFGPGTRLTVL.

The chain carries TRBV18 and TRBJ1-1, with a tentative D call TRBD1 (6 bases). CDR3 size: 14 residues. V lost 4 bases, J lost 1 base, and 10 bases lay in between. Germline V CDR1 and CDR2: KGHSH, LQKENI. CDR3 coding DNA: TGTGCCAGCTCACAAACAGGGACGAACACTGAAGCTTTCTTT. This codes for CASSQTGTNTEAFF.

This clone was detected only a few times. The chain combines TRBV28 with TRBJ1-5; D remains unclear. CDR1 is MDHEN and CDR2 is SYDVKM in the germline V gene. CDR3 length: 16 residues. V lost 6 bases to trimming and J lost 0 bases, with 15 bases between them. In nucleotides, the CDR3 is TGTGCCAGCAGCCGTAATCCGGGATATAGCAATCAGCCCCAGCATTTT. It encodes CASSRNPGYSNQPQHF.

V gene TRBV10-3 combines with J gene TRBJ2-7; no clear D gene. The CDR3 is 13 amino acids. Per the germline V gene, CDR1 is ENHRY and CDR2 is SYGVKD. V gave up 4 bases and J gave up 4 bases, with 11 bases separating them. The CDR3 loop reads CAISVDRSYEQYF. Written as DNA, the CDR3 is TGTGCCATCAGTGTAGATAGGAGTTACGAGCAGTACTTC.

The V gene is TRBV2, the J gene TRBJ1-2, with D possibly being TRBD1 (6 bases). The germline V and J ends were trimmed by 6 bases and 6 bases, with 11 bases remaining between them. CDR3 length: 12 residues. CDR1 is SNHLY, CDR2 FYNNEI, per germline. As DNA, the CDR3 is TGTGCCAGCAGGGTGTGGACAGATGGCTACACCTTC. Its translation: CASRVWTDGYTF.

The chain joins TRBV19 to TRBJ2-7, with 7 nucleotides matching TRBD1. CDR3 length equals 15 residues. The germline V gene has CDR1 LNHDA and CDR2 SQIVND (reference sequence). Germline trimming cut 1 base from V and 2 bases from J; bases unmatched to any gene: 5. The CDR3 loop is CASSIGGTETYEQYF. CDR3 DNA: TGTGCCAGTAGTATAGGAGGGACAGAAACCTACGAGCAGTACTTC.

The chain uses TRBV6-1 and TRBJ2-3; 8 bases align to TRBD1. The CDR3 extends over 16 amino acids. Germline CDR1 reads MNHNS; CDR2 reads SASEGT. V gave up 0 bases and J gave up 6 bases; unmatched junction bases: 8. Here the CDR3 reads CASSEASRGRMDTQYF. Here the CDR3 DNA reads TGTGCCAGCAGTGAAGCATCCAGGGGGCGAATGGATACGCAGTATTTT.